Below, one T cell receptor beta chain is given with its context. The antigen is not known. This same CDR3 is encoded by further DNA sequences in the sample. Patients all relapsed after autologous stem cell transplantation, and there was variation in brentuximab vedotin exposure. Germline CDR1 is SGHTA and CDR2 is FQGNSA. The CDR3 totals 13 residues. Trimming pared 1 base from V and 4 bases from J, leaving 7 bases between. Sequencing used immunoSEQ multiplex PCR; TCRdb keeps in-frame clones, though not all of them. The data show some 60,000 clones, 90% seen once. The data were taken from a study of PD-1 blockade in classical Hodgkin lymphoma. Study-wide findings and caveats: For complete responders, baseline diversity was comparable to that of newly diagnosed patients.

The sequence derives from a human donor with classical Hodgkin lymphoma. The chain has TRBV7-2 and TRBJ2-5; D remains ambiguous. The sample consisted of peripheral blood mononuclear cells (PBMCs), taken at baseline. The CDR3 DNA reads TGTGCCAGCAGCTTAGATCTGGGAGAGACCCAGTACTTC. It codes for CASSLDLGETQYF. The entire variable domain, with the rest obtained from reference TRBV7-2 and TRBJ2-5, is as follows: GAGVSQSPSNKVTEKGKDVELRCDPISGHTALYWYRQSLGQGLEFLIYFQGNSAPDKSGLPSDRFSAERTGGSVSTLTIQRTQQEDSAVYLCASSLDLGETQYFGPGTRLLVL.